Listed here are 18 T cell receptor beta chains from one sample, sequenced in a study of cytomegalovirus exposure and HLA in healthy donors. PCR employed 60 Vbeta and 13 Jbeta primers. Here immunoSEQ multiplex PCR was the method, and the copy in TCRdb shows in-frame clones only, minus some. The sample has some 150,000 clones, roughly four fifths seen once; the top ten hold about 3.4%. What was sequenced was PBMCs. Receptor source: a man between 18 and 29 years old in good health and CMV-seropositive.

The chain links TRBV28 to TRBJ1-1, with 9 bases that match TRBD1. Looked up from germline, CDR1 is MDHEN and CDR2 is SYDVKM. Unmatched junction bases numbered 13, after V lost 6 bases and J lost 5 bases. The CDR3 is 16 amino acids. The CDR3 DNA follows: TGTGCCAGCAGAGATGACAGGGGGGGACCGAGGACTGAAGCTTTCTTT. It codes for CASRDDRGGPRTEAFF.

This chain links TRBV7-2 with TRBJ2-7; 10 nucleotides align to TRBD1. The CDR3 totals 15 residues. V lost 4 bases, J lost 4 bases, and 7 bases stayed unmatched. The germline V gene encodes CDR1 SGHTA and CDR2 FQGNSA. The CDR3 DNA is TGTGCCAGCAGCTCCCCTGGACAGGGGGAGTACGAGCAGTACTTC. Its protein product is CASSSPGQGEYEQYF.

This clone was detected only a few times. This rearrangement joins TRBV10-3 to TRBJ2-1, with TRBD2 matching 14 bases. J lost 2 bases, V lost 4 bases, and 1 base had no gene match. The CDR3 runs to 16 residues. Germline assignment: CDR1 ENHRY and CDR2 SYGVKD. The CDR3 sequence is CAISGLAGGPYNEQFF. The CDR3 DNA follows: TGTGCCATCAGTGGACTAGCGGGAGGGCCCTACAATGAGCAGTTCTTC.

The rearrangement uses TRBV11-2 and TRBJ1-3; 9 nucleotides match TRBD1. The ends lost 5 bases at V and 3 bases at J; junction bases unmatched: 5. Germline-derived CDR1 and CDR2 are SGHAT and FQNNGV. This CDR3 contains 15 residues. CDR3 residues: CASSPDRGGGNTIYF. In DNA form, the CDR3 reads TGTGCCAGCAGCCCGGACAGGGGTGGTGGAAACACCATATATTTT.

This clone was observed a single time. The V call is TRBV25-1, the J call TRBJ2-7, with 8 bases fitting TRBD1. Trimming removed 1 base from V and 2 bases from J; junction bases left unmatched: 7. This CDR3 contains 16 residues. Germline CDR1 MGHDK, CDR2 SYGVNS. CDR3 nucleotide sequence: TGTGCCAGCAGTGAATCTCCGACAGGGGCACCCTACGAGCAGTACTTC. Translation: CASSESPTGAPYEQYF.

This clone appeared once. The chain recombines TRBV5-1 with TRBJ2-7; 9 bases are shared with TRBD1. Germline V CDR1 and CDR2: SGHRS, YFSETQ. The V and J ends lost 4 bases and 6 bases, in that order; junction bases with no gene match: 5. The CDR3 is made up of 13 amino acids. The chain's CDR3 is CASSRGQGGEQYF. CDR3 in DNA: TGCGCCAGCAGCAGGGGACAGGGAGGCGAGCAGTACTTC.

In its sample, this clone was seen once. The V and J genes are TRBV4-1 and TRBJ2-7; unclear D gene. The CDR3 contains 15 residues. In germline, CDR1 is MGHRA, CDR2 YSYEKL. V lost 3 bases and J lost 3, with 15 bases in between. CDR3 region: CASSQANGGLYEQYF. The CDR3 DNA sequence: TGCGCCAGCAGCCAGGCCAATGGCGGCCTCTACGAGCAGTACTTC.

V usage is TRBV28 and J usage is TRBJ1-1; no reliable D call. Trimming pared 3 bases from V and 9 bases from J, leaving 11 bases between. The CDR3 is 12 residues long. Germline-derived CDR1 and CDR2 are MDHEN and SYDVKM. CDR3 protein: CASSLLPLKAFF. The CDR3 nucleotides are TGTGCCAGCAGTTTGTTACCACTTAAAGCTTTCTTT.

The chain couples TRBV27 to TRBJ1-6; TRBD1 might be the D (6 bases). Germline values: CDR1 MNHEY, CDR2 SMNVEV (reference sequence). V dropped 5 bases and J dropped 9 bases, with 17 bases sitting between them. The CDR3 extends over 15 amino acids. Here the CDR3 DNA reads TGTGCCAGCAGTCCTCAGTGGACAGAAGTTTCACCCCTCCACTTT. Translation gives CASSPQWTEVSPLHF.

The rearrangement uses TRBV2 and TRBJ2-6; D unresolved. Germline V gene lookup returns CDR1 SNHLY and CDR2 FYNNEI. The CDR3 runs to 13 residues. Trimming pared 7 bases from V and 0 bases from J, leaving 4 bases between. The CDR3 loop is CASTLSGANVLTF. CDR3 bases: TGTGCCAGCACTCTCTCTGGGGCCAACGTCCTGACTTTC.

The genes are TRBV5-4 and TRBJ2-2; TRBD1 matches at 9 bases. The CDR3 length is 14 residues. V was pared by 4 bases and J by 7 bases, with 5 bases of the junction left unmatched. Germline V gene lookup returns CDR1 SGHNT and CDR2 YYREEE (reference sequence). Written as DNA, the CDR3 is TGTGCCAGCAGCCGGACAGGGGCTAGCGGGGAGCTGTTTTTT. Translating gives CASSRTGASGELFF.

The CDR3 protein is CATSRDSGWNQPQHF. Written as DNA, the CDR3 is TGTGCCACCAGCAGAGATTCAGGGTGGAATCAGCCCCAGCATTTT. The chain has TRBV15 and TRBJ1-5, with a tentative D call TRBD1 (5 bases). Trimming took off 0 bases at V and 4 bases at J, with 10 bases between the two ends. The CDR3 has 15 amino acids. Germline V gene lookup returns CDR1 LNHNV and CDR2 YYDKDF (reference sequence).

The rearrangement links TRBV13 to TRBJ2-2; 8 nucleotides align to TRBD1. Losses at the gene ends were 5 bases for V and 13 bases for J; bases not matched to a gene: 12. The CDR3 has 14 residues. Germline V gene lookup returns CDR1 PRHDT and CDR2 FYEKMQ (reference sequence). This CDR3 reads CASSPDREEGGLFF. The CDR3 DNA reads TGTGCCAGCAGCCCGGACAGGGAGGAGGGAGGGCTGTTTTTT.

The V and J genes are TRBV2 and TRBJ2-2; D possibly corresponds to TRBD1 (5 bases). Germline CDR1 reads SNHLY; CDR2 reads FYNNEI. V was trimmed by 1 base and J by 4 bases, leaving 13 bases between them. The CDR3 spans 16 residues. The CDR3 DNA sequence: TGTGCCAGCAGTGAAGAGGGCAGGGTGGGCACCGGGGAGCTGTTTTTT. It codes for CASSEEGRVGTGELFF.

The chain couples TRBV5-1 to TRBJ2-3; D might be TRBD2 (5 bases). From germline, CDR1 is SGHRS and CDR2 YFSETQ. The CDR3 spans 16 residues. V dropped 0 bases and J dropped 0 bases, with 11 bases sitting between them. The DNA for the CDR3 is TGCGCCAGCAGCTTGGCCGGTCGGGGTAGCACAGATACGCAGTATTTT. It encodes CASSLAGRGSTDTQYF.

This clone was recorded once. Here the CDR3 reads CAWGTGGTNQPQHF. The CDR3 coding sequence is TGTGCCTGGGGGACAGGGGGCACAAATCAGCCCCAGCATTTT. The chain is built from TRBV30 and TRBJ1-5, with 12 bases identical to TRBD1. The CDR3 runs 14 residues. J was trimmed by 4 bases and V by 5 bases; bases with no gene match: 3. CDR1 GTSNPN and CDR2 SVGIG come from the germline V gene (reference sequence).

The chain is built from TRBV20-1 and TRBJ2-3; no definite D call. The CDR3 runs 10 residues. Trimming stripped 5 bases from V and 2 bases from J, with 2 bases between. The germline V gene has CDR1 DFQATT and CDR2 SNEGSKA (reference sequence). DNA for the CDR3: TGCAGTGCTCACACAGATACGCAGTATTTT. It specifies CSAHTDTQYF.

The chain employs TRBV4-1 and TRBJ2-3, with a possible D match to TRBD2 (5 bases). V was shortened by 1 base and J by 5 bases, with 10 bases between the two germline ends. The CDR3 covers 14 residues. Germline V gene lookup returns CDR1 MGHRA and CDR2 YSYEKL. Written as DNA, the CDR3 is TGCGCCAGCAGCCAAGCCCTAGAGGGAGATACGCAGTATTTT. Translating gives CASSQALEGDTQYF.